The 14 T cell receptor beta chains in this list originate from one sample, sequenced in a study of cytomegalovirus exposure and HLA in healthy donors. Researchers ran the PCR with 60 Vbeta and 13 Jbeta primers. TCRdb's copy holds only in-frame clones and misses some; the assay was immunoSEQ multiplex PCR. The top ten hold 2.9% of the sample, which has 180,000 or so clones, 78% seen once. The sequenced sample was PBMCs. All receptors derive from a female donor in good health and CMV-seronegative.

The chain couples TRBV5-1 to TRBJ2-1, with 10 bases fitting TRBD2. The CDR3 has 14 amino acids. CDR1 SGHRS and CDR2 YFSETQ come from the germline V gene. The J segment lost 5 bases and the V segment lost 4 bases, leaving 3 bases of the junction unmatched. CDR3 loop: CASSQGLAHNEQFF. The CDR3 nucleotides are TGCGCCAGCAGCCAGGGACTAGCGCACAATGAGCAGTTCTTC.

The CDR3 sequence: CASSLVAGGGTTDTQYF. As DNA, the CDR3 is TGTGCCAGCAGCTTAGTAGCAGGCGGGGGCACCACAGATACGCAGTATTTT. The chain employs TRBV7-6 and TRBJ2-3; tentative D call: TRBD2 (7 bases). CDR1 is SGHVS and CDR2 is FNYEAQ in the germline V gene. This CDR3 is built from 17 residues. Trimming cost V 1 base and J 2 bases, with 16 bases left between them.

The chain carries TRBV5-1 and TRBJ2-5, with 7 bases lining up with TRBD1. Matching the DNA end better, TRBJ2-7 makes the J call doubtful. The CDR3 sequence is 14 residues long. Germline CDR1 is SGHRS and CDR2 is YFSETQ. This CDR3 reads CASSLYTGVHEQYF. As DNA, the CDR3 is TGCGCCAGCAGCTTATATACAGGGGTTCACGAGCAGTACTTC.

The rearrangement links TRBV20-1 to TRBJ2-1; D is uncertain. The V gene's germline CDR1 is DFQATT and CDR2 SNEGSKA (reference sequence). Trimming shortened V by 5 bases and J by 7 bases, and 9 bases separated the two germline ends. This CDR3 is built from 11 residues. The CDR3, as DNA: TGCAGTGCTGGTACATATAATGAGCAGTTCTTC. Its translation: CSAGTYNEQFF.

The rearrangement uses TRBV7-9 and TRBJ1-1; the match to TRBD1 covers 8 bases. Trimming cost V 1 base and J 11 bases; bases outside gene matches: 6. The CDR3 consists of 13 residues. From germline, CDR1 is SEHNR and CDR2 FQNEAQ (reference sequence). The CDR3 is CASSLGQNRGAFF. CDR3 in DNA: TGTGCCAGCAGCTTAGGGCAGAACAGGGGGGCTTTCTTT.

This chain connects TRBV28 to TRBJ2-5; maybe TRBD1 (5 bases). V was trimmed by 7 bases and J by 5 bases, leaving 14 bases between them. The germline V gene has CDR1 MDHEN and CDR2 SYDVKM. The CDR3 is 13 amino acids. DNA for the CDR3: TGTGCCAGCACCGACAGTATGTTGGAGACCCAGTACTTC. This sequence encodes CASTDSMLETQYF. Together with reference TRBV28 and TRBJ2-5, the CDR3 gives the full variable domain: DVKVTQSSRYLVKRTGEKVFLECVQDMDHENMFWYRQDPGLGLRLIYFSYDVKMKEKGDIPEGYSVSREKKERFSLILESASTNQTSMYLCASTDSMLETQYFGPGTRLLVL.

This chain links TRBV4-3 with TRBJ2-5, with TRBD1 matching 8 bases. The germline CDR1 and CDR2 sequences are LGHNA and YSLEER. V lost 0 bases and J lost 4; bases outside the gene matches: 4. The CDR3 sequence is 15 residues long. In DNA, the CDR3 is TGCGCCAGCAGCCAAGACCGGACAGGGATAGAGACCCAGTACTTC. Its translation: CASSQDRTGIETQYF.

The V call is TRBV5-1, the J call TRBJ2-7; the D gene is possibly TRBD1 (5 bases). The CDR3 extends over 16 amino acids. Germline loops: CDR1 SGHRS, CDR2 YFSETQ. Trimming took off 0 bases at V and 2 bases at J, with 15 bases between the two ends. The DNA for the CDR3 is TGCGCCAGCAGCTTGGAAAGGGGTATTGGGGCCTACGAGCAGTACTTC. It yields the protein CASSLERGIGAYEQYF.

The chain recombines TRBV28 with TRBJ2-2; the match to TRBD2 covers 10 bases. The CDR3 is 16 residues long. The germline V gene has CDR1 MDHEN and CDR2 SYDVKM. V gave up 4 bases and J gave up 5 bases; unmatched junction bases: 7. As DNA, the CDR3 is TGTGCCAGCAGTTCTCCGGGACTAGCGCTTACCGGGGAGCTGTTTTTT. As protein: CASSSPGLALTGELFF. The whole variable domain, filled in from reference TRBV28 and TRBJ2-2, reads DVKVTQSSRYLVKRTGEKVFLECVQDMDHENMFWYRQDPGLGLRLIYFSYDVKMKEKGDIPEGYSVSREKKERFSLILESASTNQTSMYLCASSSPGLALTGELFFGEGSRLTVL.

The chain is built from TRBV14 and TRBJ2-1; perhaps TRBD2 as D (6 bases). Germline V gives CDR1 SGHDN, CDR2 FVKESK. The CDR3 covers 15 residues. Trimming shortened V by 8 bases and J by 2 bases, and 16 bases separated the two germline ends. The CDR3: CASSPSGRAYNEQFF. In nucleotides, the CDR3 is TGTGCCAGCTCCCCCAGCGGGCGGGCCTACAATGAGCAGTTCTTC.

The V and J genes are TRBV10-1 and TRBJ2-5; D possibly corresponds to TRBD2 (7 bases). The J call may be mistaken, given a closer DNA end match to TRBJ2-7. The germline V gene has CDR1 WNHNN and CDR2 SYGVQD (reference sequence). The CDR3 runs to 16 residues. DNA of the CDR3: TGCGCCAGCAGTGAGTGGGAGGGGGTGAGCTCCTACGAGCAGTACTTC. It yields the protein CASSEWEGVSSYEQYF.

This rearrangement joins TRBV11-2 to TRBJ2-7, with 12 bases that match TRBD2. The CDR3 is 16 residues long. Germline V gene data show CDR1 as SGHAT and CDR2 as FQNNGV. V lost 7 bases to trimming and J lost 3 bases; unmatched junction nucleotides: 10. The CDR3 sequence: CASTQRRLAGVYEQYF. In DNA form, the CDR3 reads TGTGCCAGCACCCAGAGGAGACTAGCGGGAGTCTACGAGCAGTACTTC.

This clone was counted once. The V call is TRBV2, the J call TRBJ2-3; 13 positions match TRBD2. Per germline, CDR1 SNHLY and CDR2 FYNNEI. The CDR3 loop spans 18 amino acids. V shed 7 bases, J shed 8 bases, and the junction held 18 bases outside the gene matches. This CDR3 reads CASTSHLLAGGPPGTQYF. The CDR3, as DNA: TGTGCCAGCACATCGCACCTACTAGCGGGGGGGCCCCCGGGTACGCAGTATTTT. The full variable domain, completed using reference TRBV2 and TRBJ2-3, is EPEVTQTPSHQVTQMGQEVILRCVPISNHLYFYWYRQILGQKVEFLVSFYNNEISEKSEIFDDQFSVERPDGSNFTLKIRSTKLEDSAMYFCASTSHLLAGGPPGTQYFGPGTRLTVL.

The chain has TRBV29-1 and TRBJ2-7, with TRBD1 as a possible D gene (6 bases). Germline V gene data show CDR1 as SQVTM and CDR2 as ANQGSEA. Trimming removed 5 bases from V and 5 bases from J, with 22 bases in between. The CDR3 is made up of 15 amino acids. The CDR3 nucleotides read TGCAGCGTTATAAAGCAGGGGACCCGGCTTGACGAGCAGTACTTC. This translates into CSVIKQGTRLDEQYF.